The 24 T cell receptor beta chains below were found in one sample sequenced in a study of shared clonotypes between healthy human individuals. Clones were sequenced by immunoSEQ multiplex PCR, and TCRdb holds only the in-frame ones, with some missing. The top ten hold around 1.1% of the sample, which has millions of clones, over 85% seen once. Naive CD8 isolation took CD45RO-negative cells positively selected for CCR7 and excluded terminally differentiated effector memory CD45RA+ cells. The sample consisted of naive CD8+ T cells sorted from blood. Receptors originate from a man between 18 and 29 years old in good health.

This rearrangement joins TRBV30 to TRBJ2-2; D might be TRBD2 (6 bases). V was clipped by 5 bases and J by 6 bases, with 25 bases between them. This CDR3 is built from 17 residues. Germline V gives CDR1 GTSNPN, CDR2 SVGIG (reference sequence). The DNA of the CDR3 is TGTGCCTGGGATGGGACTCCGCGAAGTTCGGGTCCCGGGGAGCTGTTTTTT. Its protein product is CAWDGTPRSSGPGELFF.

This sequence joins TRBV4-1 and TRBJ2-3, with D unresolved. Between the trimmed V and J ends, which lost 4 bases and 5 bases, there was a span of 13 bases. Germline CDR1 is MGHRA and CDR2 is YSYEKL. CDR3 length equals 14 residues. The CDR3 loop reads CASSPHTQLDTQYF. The CDR3 DNA follows: TGCGCCAGCAGCCCCCACACCCAGTTAGATACGCAGTATTTT.

The rearrangement joins TRBV13 to TRBJ2-7; no clear D. V lost 0 bases and J lost 7, with 7 bases in between. CDR1 PRHDT and CDR2 FYEKMQ come from the germline V gene (reference sequence). This CDR3 has 12 amino acids. The CDR3 spells CASSLGRAEQYF. As DNA, the CDR3 is TGTGCCAGCAGCTTAGGGCGCGCAGAGCAGTACTTC.

J is TRBJ2-5 and V is TRBV6-5; 7 bases map to TRBD1. The J segment lost 4 bases and the V segment lost 6 bases, leaving 5 bases of the junction unmatched. CDR3 length: 13 amino acids. Germline V gene sequence: CDR1 MNHEY, CDR2 SVGAGI. This CDR3 reads CASSPEGAETQYF. The CDR3 DNA reads as TGTGCCAGCAGCCCCGAGGGGGCAGAGACCCAGTACTTC.

This chain joins TRBV27 and TRBJ2-7; 7 nucleotides line up with TRBD1. CDR1 and CDR2 from the germline V gene are MNHEY and SMNVEV (reference sequence). The CDR3 runs 13 residues. With V trimmed by 10 bases and J by 0 bases, 6 bases remained unmatched. In DNA form, the CDR3 reads TGTGCCACCCGGACAGGAGTCTCCTACGAGCAGTACTTC. This codes for CATRTGVSYEQYF.

V gene TRBV4-1 combines with J gene TRBJ2-5; D might be TRBD1 or TRBD2, each matching 5 bases. This CDR3 is 13 amino acids long. Trimming stripped 5 bases from V and 5 bases from J, with 12 bases between. Germline CDR1 and CDR2: MGHRA and YSYEKL. CDR3 DNA sequence: TGCGCCAGCAGCGGAGACTGGGACGAGACCCAGTACTTC. Protein sequence: CASSGDWDETQYF.

The chain uses TRBV4-1 and TRBJ1-6, with D maybe TRBD1 (6 bases). V lost 1 base and J 10 bases, leaving 14 bases between the germline ends. From germline, CDR1 is MGHRA and CDR2 YSYEKL. CDR3 length equals 15 residues. As DNA, the CDR3 is TGCGCCAGCAGCCAAGGGTGGCCAGGGGAATCACCCCTCCACTTT. Translated: CASSQGWPGESPLHF.

The chain uses TRBV7-9 and TRBJ2-7; 7 positions agree with TRBD1. The germline V gene has CDR1 SEHNR and CDR2 FQNEAQ (reference sequence). The CDR3 has 16 amino acids. V lost 2 bases to trimming and J lost 5 bases; unmatched junction nucleotides: 12. CDR3 protein: CASSLRRWDSEDEQYF. In nucleotides, the CDR3 is TGTGCCAGCAGCTTAAGAAGATGGGACAGTGAGGACGAGCAGTACTTC.

CDR3 in DNA: TGTGCCAGCACCGGGGGGGTGGTAGCCTACGAGCAGTACTTC. Protein product: CASTGGVVAYEQYF. The gene calls are TRBV21-1 and TRBJ2-7; TRBD2, as called in the table, went unchecked against the DNA. TRBV21-1 counts as a pseudogene. This CDR3 has 14 residues.

J is TRBJ2-3 and V is TRBV15, with D unresolved. V lost 1 base to trimming and J lost 4 bases, with 12 bases between them. Germline V gene sequence: CDR1 LNHNV, CDR2 YYDKDF (reference sequence). CDR3 size: 15 residues. Written as DNA, the CDR3 is TGTGCCACCAGCAGAGCTCCGAGTTCGTCAGATACGCAGTATTTT. This sequence encodes CATSRAPSSSDTQYF.

The chain has TRBV19 and TRBJ1-4; the match to TRBD1 covers 7 bases. Per the germline V gene, CDR1 is LNHDA and CDR2 is SQIVND (reference sequence). V lost 7 bases and J lost 7; bases outside the gene matches: 15. The length of the CDR3 is 16 residues. CDR3 residues: CASTDGRGKIPEKLFF. The CDR3 bases are TGTGCCAGTACCGACGGCAGGGGGAAGATTCCTGAAAAACTGTTTTTT.

The chain uses TRBV14 and TRBJ1-1; perhaps TRBD1 as D (6 bases). V was cut by 2 bases and J by 4 bases, with 14 bases left in between. The CDR3 runs 15 residues. Germline CDR1 SGHDN, CDR2 FVKESK. In DNA form, the CDR3 reads TGTGCCAGCAGCCAATCAACAGGGAGGGGCACTGAAGCTTTCTTT. The encoded protein is CASSQSTGRGTEAFF.

The rearrangement uses TRBV19 and TRBJ1-5, with TRBD1 matching 7 bases. J lost 0 bases, V lost 5 bases, and 4 bases had no gene match. The CDR3 totals 15 residues. The V gene's germline CDR1 is LNHDA and CDR2 SQIVND (reference sequence). The CDR3 is CASSVQGYSNQPQHF. The CDR3, as DNA: TGTGCCAGTAGTGTACAGGGGTATAGCAATCAGCCCCAGCATTTT.

Worth noting for this clone: Distinct nucleotide sequences in the sample also encode this CDR3. V usage is TRBV27 and J usage is TRBJ2-7; the D is unclear. This CDR3 is 14 amino acids long. The V gene's germline CDR1 is MNHEY and CDR2 SMNVEV (reference sequence). Trimming removed 2 bases at V and 6 bases at J, with 14 bases between. In DNA form, the CDR3 reads TGTGCCAGCAGTTTACTGGACCCCAGCTCCGAGCAGTACTTC. It specifies CASSLLDPSSEQYF.

The CDR3 coding sequence is TGTGCCAGCAGCTTAGAAAGTTCCGAGGGGAACACTGAAGCTTTCTTT. Translating gives CASSLESSEGNTEAFF. This sequence joins TRBV13 and TRBJ1-1; D is unclear. Germline-derived CDR1 and CDR2 are PRHDT and FYEKMQ (reference sequence). The ends were cut back, 1 base at V and 1 base at J, with 13 bases in the middle. The CDR3 is made up of 16 amino acids.

V is TRBV5-6 and J is TRBJ1-1; no definite D call. CDR3 length: 13 residues. Deletions cut 2 bases from V and 4 bases from J, with 9 bases between. Germline V CDR1 and CDR2: SGHDT, YYEEEE. CDR3 bases: TGTGCCAGCAGCTTCGGGGTGAGCACTGAAGCTTTCTTT. Translating gives CASSFGVSTEAFF.

The chain combines TRBV5-3 with TRBJ2-1; D is ambiguous. TRBV5-3 is reported as an ORF; its role is uncertain. V was pared by 4 bases and J by 7 bases, with 9 bases between. The length of the CDR3 is 12 residues. The CDR3 spells CARSQDENEQFF. The CDR3 coding sequence is TGTGCCAGAAGCCAGGACGAGAATGAGCAGTTCTTC.

The CDR3 nucleotides are TGTGCCAGCAGTGTTGCGCCTCTTGTTGAGGGAGACACCATATATTTT. This encodes CASSVAPLVEGDTIYF. The chain joins TRBV2 to TRBJ1-3; D remains unclear. The ends were cut back, 4 bases at V and 8 bases at J, with 21 bases in the middle. The CDR3 is 16 residues long. CDR1 and CDR2 from the germline V gene are SNHLY and FYNNEI.

This rearrangement joins TRBV27 to TRBJ2-1; 10 bases match TRBD1. With V trimmed by 5 bases and J by 2 bases, 9 bases remained unmatched. CDR1 MNHEY and CDR2 SMNVEV come from the germline V gene (reference sequence). The CDR3 runs 17 residues. Here the CDR3 reads CASSPKWDRGTYNEQFF. The CDR3 DNA reads as TGTGCCAGCAGTCCAAAATGGGACAGGGGAACCTACAATGAGCAGTTCTTC.

This chain uses TRBV5-6 with TRBJ1-1, with 7 positions matching TRBD1. The V gene's germline CDR1 is SGHDT and CDR2 YYEEEE. CDR3 size: 12 residues. J gave up 8 bases and V 0 bases, and 1 base lay outside the gene matches. DNA for the CDR3: TGTGCCAGCAGCTTGGAGGACAGGGAAGCTTTCTTT. Translation: CASSLEDREAFF.

The chain recombines TRBV9 with TRBJ2-4; a weak D match, TRBD2 (5 bases). V lost 0 bases and J 6 bases, leaving 13 bases between the germline ends. CDR3 length: 15 amino acids. Looked up from germline, CDR1 is SGDLS and CDR2 is YYNGEE. CDR3 residues: CASSVDFRRRNIQYF. For the CDR3, the DNA is TGTGCCAGCAGCGTAGATTTCAGGAGGAGAAACATTCAGTACTTC.

The chain combines TRBV27 with TRBJ2-2, with TRBD2 matching 10 bases. J gave up 2 bases and V 6 bases, and 3 bases lay outside the gene matches. Germline values: CDR1 MNHEY, CDR2 SMNVEV (reference sequence). The CDR3 consists of 15 residues. This chain's CDR3 is CASRIAGGNTGELFF. CDR3 coding DNA: TGTGCCAGCAGGATAGCGGGGGGAAACACCGGGGAGCTGTTTTTT.

Of note for this clone: The same CDR3 is also encoded by other DNA sequences in this sample. This chain links TRBV30 with TRBJ1-4; unclear D gene. Germline V lookup: CDR1 GTSNPN, CDR2 SVGIG (reference sequence). The germline V and J ends were trimmed by 0 bases and 7 bases, with 9 bases remaining between them. CDR3 length: 13 amino acids. The CDR3 DNA sequence: TGTGCCTGGAGTGTACGGGTGGGTGAAAAACTGTTTTTT. It is translated as CAWSVRVGEKLFF. The whole variable domain, filled in from reference TRBV30 and TRBJ1-4, reads SQTIHQWPATLVQPVGSPLSLECTVEGTSNPNLYWYRQAAGRGLQLLFYSVGIGQISSEVPQNLSASRPQDRQFILSSKKLLLSDSGFYLCAWSVRVGEKLFFGSGTQLSVL.

The sample holds one count of this clone. The identical CDR3 is also encoded by other nucleotide sequences in the sample. This sequence joins TRBV6-5 and TRBJ1-1; no reliable D call. V shed 8 bases and J shed 5 bases, with 6 bases lying between them. Germline assignment: CDR1 MNHEY and CDR2 SVGAGI. The CDR3 totals 10 residues. DNA of the CDR3: TGTGCCAGCGGAGGGACTGAAGCTTTCTTT. Translation gives CASGGTEAFF.